This entry lists 26 T cell receptor beta chains sequenced from one sample in a study of blood T cell repertoires in COVID-19. Libraries were prepared by immunoSEQ multiplex PCR; TCRdb keeps only in-frame clonotypes and omits some of them. The table lists around 140,000 clones, around 78% of them singletons. The sample taken for sequencing was peripheral blood. These receptors all come from a woman aged 55-75 years with acute or convalescent COVID-19.

The CDR3 loop is CASSQAGNRQETQYF. The CDR3 coding sequence is TGCGCCAGCAGCCAAGCAGGGAATCGCCAAGAGACCCAGTACTTC. The chain has TRBV5-1 and TRBJ2-5, with D tentatively TRBD1 (5 bases). The CDR3 contains 15 residues. The V and J ends lost 4 bases and 1 base respectively, with 14 bases between them. Germline V gene lookup returns CDR1 SGHRS and CDR2 YFSETQ.

This clone was seen only a few times. The rearrangement joins TRBV9 to TRBJ1-6; the D is unclear. The germline CDR1 and CDR2 sequences are SGDLS and YYNGEE. Trimming left V 4 bases short and J 7 bases short, with 15 bases between. The CDR3 is 15 residues long. The CDR3 nucleotides are TGTGCCAGCAGCCCCGCAGGCCGAGGGAATTCACCCCTCCACTTT. It is translated as CASSPAGRGNSPLHF.

This sequence joins TRBV5-1 and TRBJ2-5; 11 bases align to TRBD2. CDR3 size: 15 residues. Germline V gene sequence: CDR1 SGHRS, CDR2 YFSETQ. V was pared by 5 bases and J by 2 bases, with 5 bases of the junction left unmatched. CDR3 sequence reads: CASRIGTSGQETQYF. The CDR3 DNA reads TGCGCCAGCAGAATCGGGACTAGCGGACAAGAGACCCAGTACTTC.

The genes are TRBV10-3 and TRBJ2-2, with D perhaps TRBD1 (6 bases). The CDR3 is 14 amino acids. CDR1 is ENHRY, CDR2 SYGVKD, per germline. V lost 10 bases and J 0 bases, leaving 12 bases between the germline ends. The CDR3, as DNA: TGTGCCACCTCGGGACAACCGAACACCGGGGAGCTGTTTTTT. Translated: CATSGQPNTGELFF.

The J gene is TRBJ2-2, the V gene TRBV24-1; 7 bases map to TRBD2. After removal of 5 bases from V and 4 bases from J, the junction contained 9 bases not matched to a gene. CDR1 is KGHDR and CDR2 is SFDVKD in the germline V gene. The CDR3 has 16 amino acids. CDR3 loop: CATSARREGPTGELFF. The DNA of the CDR3 is TGTGCCACCAGTGCACGGAGGGAGGGCCCCACCGGGGAGCTGTTTTTT.

This clone was picked up a small number of times. The chain recombines TRBV28 with TRBJ1-2; no reliable D call. This CDR3 is 13 amino acids long. Germline V lookup: CDR1 MDHEN, CDR2 SYDVKM. Trimming pared 3 bases from V and 1 base from J, leaving 6 bases between. CDR3 loop: CASSFGVNYGYTF. CDR3 coding DNA: TGTGCCAGCAGTTTTGGAGTTAACTATGGCTACACCTTC.

The chain joins TRBV6-5 to TRBJ1-3; TRBD1 matches at 9 bases. CDR1 is MNHEY and CDR2 is SVGAGI in the germline V gene. There are 14 residues in the CDR3. V was pared by 6 bases and J by 4 bases, with 4 bases of the junction left unmatched. The chain's CDR3 is CASRTGTGGNTIYF. The CDR3 coding sequence is TGTGCCAGCAGAACCGGGACAGGGGGAAACACCATATATTTT.

This clone was seen more than once but under ten times. V is TRBV23-1 and J is TRBJ2-1; D is ambiguous. TRBV23-1 has ORF status, its function being uncertain. The V end was cut by 4 bases, the J end by 11 bases, with 6 bases between. This CDR3 spans 10 amino acids. CDR3 nucleotide sequence: TGCGCCAGCAGTCTGTGGCAGCAGTTCTTC. Its protein product is CASSLWQQFF.

This clone has only one observation. V gene TRBV5-1 combines with J gene TRBJ2-3; 7 bases map to TRBD2. The V gene's germline CDR1 is SGHRS and CDR2 YFSETQ. The V and J ends lost 2 bases and 5 bases, in that order; junction bases with no gene match: 5. This CDR3 has 14 residues. CDR3 sequence (DNA): TGCGCCAGCAGCTTAGCGGGGATAATAGATACGCAGTATTTT. Protein: CASSLAGIIDTQYF.

V usage is TRBV28 and J usage is TRBJ1-6; 9 bases map to TRBD1. From germline, CDR1 is MDHEN and CDR2 SYDVKM. This CDR3 contains 15 residues. After removal of 6 bases from V and 9 bases from J, the junction contained 9 bases not matched to a gene. The CDR3 DNA reads as TGTGCCAGCAGCACCCTGGGACAGGGTTTTTCACCCCTCCACTTT. The encoded protein is CASSTLGQGFSPLHF.

As to this clone: At one of its ends the junction is not consistent with the germline gene, which may arise from a read error. The chain combines TRBV28 with TRBJ1-2; possible D gene TRBD1, 5 bases. Germline V gene lookup returns CDR1 MDHEN and CDR2 SYDVKM. This CDR3 spans 12 amino acids. CDR3 nucleotide sequence: TGTGCCAGCAGTTCCGGGTCAGGGTGGGTTCTCTTC. It encodes CASSSGSGWVLF.

The chain joins TRBV4-1 to TRBJ2-1; TRBD2 aligns across 12 bases. The junction had 2 bases not matched to a gene; V was cut back by 8 bases and J by 3 bases. The CDR3 length is 14 residues. Per germline, CDR1 MGHRA and CDR2 YSYEKL. The CDR3 sequence is CASGLAGSYNEQFF. The CDR3 DNA reads as TGCGCCAGCGGACTAGCGGGAAGCTACAATGAGCAGTTCTTC.

The table lists this clone with a few counts. The genes are TRBV9 and TRBJ2-2, with 10 bases fitting TRBD2. V lost 1 base and J lost 7; bases outside the gene matches: 13. This CDR3 spans 18 amino acids. From germline, CDR1 is SGDLS and CDR2 YYNGEE. The CDR3 nucleotides read TGTGCCAGCAGCGTATCTAGCGGGAGAGGCGGTCTTGGCGGGGAGCTGTTTTTT. Translation gives CASSVSSGRGGLGGELFF.

The genes are TRBV20-1 and TRBJ2-7; D may be TRBD1 (5 bases). The V end was cut by 3 bases, the J end by 3 bases, with 6 bases between. The germline V gene encodes CDR1 DFQATT and CDR2 SNEGSKA (reference sequence). This CDR3 comprises 11 residues. CDR3 in DNA: TGCAGTGCTAGGGACAACTACGAGCAGTACTTC. It codes for CSARDNYEQYF.

This clone was counted between two and nine times. This chain uses TRBV5-1 with TRBJ1-6; the D gene is possibly TRBD1 (5 bases). Germline assignment: CDR1 SGHRS and CDR2 YFSETQ. The CDR3 has 15 residues. V lost 0 bases and J 8 bases, leaving 12 bases between the germline ends. The CDR3 DNA is TGCGCCAGCAGCTTGGACAGCCGGGGGGATTCACCCCTCCACTTT. Residues: CASSLDSRGDSPLHF.

The rearrangement links TRBV28 to TRBJ2-1, with D unclear. Germline V CDR1 and CDR2: MDHEN, SYDVKM. V was cut by 2 bases and J by 6 bases, with 14 bases left in between. The CDR3 length is 15 residues. Here the CDR3 reads CASSLDPLSSNEQFF. The CDR3 DNA is TGTGCCAGCAGTTTAGATCCCCTGAGTTCCAATGAGCAGTTCTTC.

This chain uses TRBV5-4 with TRBJ1-6; 9 positions agree with TRBD1. This CDR3 spans 15 amino acids. Germline CDR1 SGHNT, CDR2 YYREEE (reference sequence). V shed 4 bases, J shed 6 bases, and the junction held 5 bases outside the gene matches. The CDR3: CASSTGQGGNSPLHF. The CDR3 bases are TGTGCCAGCAGCACGGGACAGGGAGGTAATTCACCCCTCCACTTT.

The chain is built from TRBV6-6 and TRBJ2-1; TRBD1 is a possible D gene (5 bases). V was clipped by 2 bases and J by 7 bases, with 18 bases between them. The V gene's germline CDR1 is MNHNY and CDR2 SVGAGI (reference sequence). The CDR3 length is 16 residues. In nucleotides, the CDR3 is TGTGCCAGCAGTTACGACGTACGTTTTAGGGGAAATGAGCAGTTCTTC. Its translation: CASSYDVRFRGNEQFF.

The count of this clone is one. The chain is built from TRBV6-5 and TRBJ2-7; the match to TRBD2 covers 11 bases. Germline assignment: CDR1 MNHEY and CDR2 SVGAGI. The CDR3 contains 15 residues. V was clipped by 2 bases and J by 2 bases; unmatched bases: 2. The CDR3 DNA follows: TGTGCCAGCAGTTACATAGCGGGAGGGACCTACGAGCAGTACTTC. Residues: CASSYIAGGTYEQYF.

The CDR3 sequence: CASSFLGQGRNNEQFF. In DNA form, the CDR3 reads TGTGCCAGCAGCTTTTTGGGACAGGGGAGGAACAATGAGCAGTTCTTC. V gene TRBV7-9 combines with J gene TRBJ2-1; 10 bases map to TRBD1. CDR1 SEHNR and CDR2 FQNEAQ come from the germline V gene (reference sequence). CDR3 size: 16 residues. After removal of 3 bases from V and 5 bases from J, the junction contained 7 bases not matched to a gene.

This chain uses TRBV28 with TRBJ2-7, with D possibly matching TRBD2 (6 bases). The CDR3 runs 13 residues. In germline, CDR1 is MDHEN, CDR2 SYDVKM. With 5 bases removed from V and 2 bases from J, the gap between germline ends came to 10 bases. CDR3 sequence: CASSTERAYEQYF. The CDR3 DNA is TGTGCCAGCAGTACTGAGCGGGCCTACGAGCAGTACTTC.

This sequence joins TRBV24-1 and TRBJ2-1, with TRBD2 matching 8 bases. There are 16 residues in the CDR3. Germline V CDR1 and CDR2: KGHDR, SFDVKD. The J segment lost 12 bases and the V segment lost 5 bases, leaving 17 bases of the junction unmatched. The CDR3 here is CATSGTSWGPHDGQFF. As DNA, the CDR3 is TGTGCCACCAGTGGGACTAGCTGGGGCCCTCATGATGGGCAGTTCTTC.

This chain connects TRBV18 to TRBJ1-2; perhaps TRBD1 as D (5 bases). The CDR3 is made up of 15 amino acids. CDR1 is KGHSH and CDR2 is LQKENI in the germline V gene. V dropped 2 bases and J dropped 2 bases, with 12 bases sitting between them. CDR3 loop: CASSPGAQFNYGYTF. In DNA form, the CDR3 reads TGTGCCAGCTCACCAGGGGCCCAATTCAACTATGGCTACACCTTC.

This chain links TRBV14 with TRBJ2-2, with 12 bases identical to TRBD2. The V gene's germline CDR1 is SGHDN and CDR2 FVKESK. The V and J ends lost 0 bases and 7 bases, in that order; junction bases with no gene match: 15. The length of the CDR3 is 20 residues. The CDR3 spells CASSQDKPWITSGRIGELFF. For the CDR3, the DNA is TGTGCCAGCAGCCAAGATAAGCCGTGGATAACTAGCGGGAGGATCGGGGAGCTGTTTTTT.

The rearrangement joins TRBV2 to TRBJ1-2, with a weak D call TRBD1 (5 bases). This CDR3 comprises 14 residues. From germline, CDR1 is SNHLY and CDR2 FYNNEI. The V end was cut by 8 bases, the J end by 6 bases, with 19 bases between. CDR3 DNA sequence: TGTGCCAGCCGATCAGGACTAATAGGGGATGGCTACACCTTC. Encoded protein: CASRSGLIGDGYTF.

The J gene is TRBJ1-5, the V gene TRBV6-5; 11 nucleotides align to TRBD1. Germline CDR1 MNHEY, CDR2 SVGAGI. The CDR3 covers 15 residues. Germline trimming cut 6 bases from V and 7 bases from J; bases unmatched to any gene: 8. In nucleotides, the CDR3 is TGTGCCAGCAGCCCCGGACAGGGGGCGCGGCAGCCCCAGCATTTT. It codes for CASSPGQGARQPQHF.